A selection of T cell receptor beta chains follows, all from one sample in a study of regulatory T cells in long-lasting Graves disease. TCRdb called the multiplex PCR reads again in MiXCR, with one record for every CDR3 protein. This sample has hundreds of thousands of distinct CDR3 sequences, with 15% to 20% found just once. These data are also associated with another study on T cells in Graves' hyperthyroidism and ophthalmopathy.

This sample comprised peripheral blood mononuclear cells (PBMCs), obtained at new diagnosis, from a patient treated with antithyroid drugs. These receptors were taken from a woman in her thirties with Graves disease. Each CDR3 is given without its conserved first and last residue.

J gene | V gene | CDR3 protein
TRBJ2-1 | TRBV7-2 | ASSLFVEQF
TRBJ2-2 | TRBV4-1 | ASFPRAANTGELF
TRBJ2-2 | TRBV12-3/TRBV12-4 | ASSLGLGLGGKYTGELF
- | TRBV12-3/TRBV12-4 | ASSPRPPEPRQF
TRBJ2-2 | TRBV28 | ASSPSGWQGITGELF
TRBJ2-2 | TRBV7-8 | ASSVTNTGELF
TRBJ2-1 | TRBV6-2/TRBV6-3 | ASSPGVPTPYNEQF
TRBJ2-5 | TRBV5-5 | ASSRLTGLQETQY
TRBJ2-3 | TRBV18 | ASSPPTPGPDFGDTQY
TRBJ2-3 | TRBV7-9 | ASSSRAPTDTQY
TRBJ2-1 | TRBV2 | ASTQGDFSHEQF
TRBJ2-1 | TRBV14 | ASSRQGKTGLLYNEQF
TRBJ2-6 | TRBV29-1 | SVGRGAGGSGANVLT
TRBJ1-4 | TRBV28 | ASSLQGGEKLF
TRBJ2-1 | TRBV7-9 | ASSLEGTPFHEQF
TRBJ2-7 | TRBV11-2 | ASSVTGTADYEQY
TRBJ2-1 | TRBV19 | ASTIAGAPYNEQF
TRBJ2-5 | TRBV4-1 | ASSQEGGIPAMETQY
TRBJ2-7 | TRBV7-9 | ASGSYSYEQY
TRBJ2-4 | TRBV11-2 | ASSLVRGTGGPGRAKNIQY
TRBJ1-3 | TRBV6-1 | ASQRGSSSGNTIY
TRBJ1-5 | TRBV20-1 | SATGTGDQPQH
TRBJ2-7 | TRBV2 | ASSEITVTYEQY
TRBJ2-1 | TRBV6-1 | ASSGTGDSDEQF
TRBJ2-2 | TRBV7-9 | ASSLDTDTGELF
TRBJ2-1 | TRBV28 | ASTETSKEQF
TRBJ1-4 | TRBV30 | AWKWQINEKLF
TRBJ2-7 | TRBV3-1 | ASSLSVGTGDEQY
TRBJ2-7 | TRBV28 | ASSFFRGGYEQY
TRBJ2-3 | TRBV20-1 | SARQSSGSTDTQY
TRBJ1-6 | TRBV27 | ASNRVGNSPLH
TRBJ2-5 | TRBV11-2 | ASSLGQAEKETQY
TRBJ2-7 | TRBV10-3 | AISASGNYEQY
TRBJ2-5 | TRBV5-1 | ASSRGGAETQY
TRBJ2-2 | TRBV5-1 | ASSFVDRVNTGELF
TRBJ2-1 | TRBV3-1 | ASSQESAGDEQF
TRBJ2-7 | TRBV12-3/TRBV12-4 | ASSAGGFSSYEQY
TRBJ2-1 | TRBV19 | ASTGSWSVF
TRBJ1-1 | TRBV29-1 | SVTGTGLTAAF
TRBJ2-7 | TRBV19 | ASSITAGRGRDRPYEQY
TRBJ2-7 | TRBV5-1 | ASSSRPDRTYEQY
TRBJ1-1 | TRBV20-1 | SARDGPTNTEAF
TRBJ2-1 | TRBV5-6 | ASSFSGAGGWNEQF
TRBJ1-4 | TRBV5-1 | ASSIDPIGEKLF
TRBJ1-1 | TRBV2 | ASRGGGTSEAF
TRBJ2-4 | TRBV11-2 | ASSLDRGLAGNIQY
TRBJ1-5 | TRBV20-1 | SASLQGTNQPQH
TRBJ2-3 | TRBV6-1 | ASSKRTSGRSEVLDTQY
TRBJ1-4 | TRBV6-1 | ASSDGFTDLLLF
TRBJ2-3 | TRBV7-2 | ASSIRSADTQY